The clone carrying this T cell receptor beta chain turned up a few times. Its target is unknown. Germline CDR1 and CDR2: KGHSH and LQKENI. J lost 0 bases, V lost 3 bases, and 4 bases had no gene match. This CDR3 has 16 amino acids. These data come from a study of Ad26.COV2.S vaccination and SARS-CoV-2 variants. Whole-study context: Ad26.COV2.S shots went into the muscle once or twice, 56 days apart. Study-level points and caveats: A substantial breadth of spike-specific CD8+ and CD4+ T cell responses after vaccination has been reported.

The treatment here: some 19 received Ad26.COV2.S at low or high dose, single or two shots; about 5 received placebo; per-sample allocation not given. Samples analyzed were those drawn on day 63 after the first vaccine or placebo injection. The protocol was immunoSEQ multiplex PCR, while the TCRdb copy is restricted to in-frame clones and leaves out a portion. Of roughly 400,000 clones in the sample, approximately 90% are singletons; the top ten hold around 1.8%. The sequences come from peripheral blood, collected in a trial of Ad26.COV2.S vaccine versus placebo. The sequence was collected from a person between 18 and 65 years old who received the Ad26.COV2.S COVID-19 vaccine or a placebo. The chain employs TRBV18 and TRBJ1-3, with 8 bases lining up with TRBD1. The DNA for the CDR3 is TGTGCCAGCTCACCGGGACAGGTTATCTCTGGAAACACCATATATTTT. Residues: CASSPGQVISGNTIYF. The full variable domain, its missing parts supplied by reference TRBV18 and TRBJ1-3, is NAGVMQNPRHLVRRRGQEARLRCSPMKGHSHVYWYRQLPEEGLKFMVYLQKENIIDESGMPKERFSAEFPKEGPSILRIQQVVRGDSAAYFCASSPGQVISGNTIYFGEGSWLTVV.